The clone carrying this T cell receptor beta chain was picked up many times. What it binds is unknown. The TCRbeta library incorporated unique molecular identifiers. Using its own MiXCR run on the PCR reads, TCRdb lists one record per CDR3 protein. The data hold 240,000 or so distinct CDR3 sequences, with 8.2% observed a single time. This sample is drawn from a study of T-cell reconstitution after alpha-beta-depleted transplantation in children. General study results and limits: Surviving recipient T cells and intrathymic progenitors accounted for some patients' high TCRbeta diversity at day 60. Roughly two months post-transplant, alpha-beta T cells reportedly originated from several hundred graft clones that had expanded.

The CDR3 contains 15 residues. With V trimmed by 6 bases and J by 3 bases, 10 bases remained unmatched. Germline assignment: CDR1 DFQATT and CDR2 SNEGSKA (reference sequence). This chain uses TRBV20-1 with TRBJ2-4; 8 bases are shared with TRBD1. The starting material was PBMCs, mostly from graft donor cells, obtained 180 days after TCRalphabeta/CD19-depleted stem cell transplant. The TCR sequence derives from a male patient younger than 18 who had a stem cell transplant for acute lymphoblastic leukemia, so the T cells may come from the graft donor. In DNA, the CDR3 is TGCAGTGCCGCGACAGGGGAAGATGGCAAAAACATTCAGTACTTC. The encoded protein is CSAATGEDGKNIQYF.